A single sample gave rise to the 8 T cell receptor beta chains below, sequenced in a study of naive and memory T cell subsets. Ligated cDNA underwent four rounds of PCR with nested alpha and beta constant region primers and SP2. TCRdb itself ran the UMI-ligation and nested PCR reads through MiXCR, one entry per CDR3 protein. The table has tens of thousands of distinct CDR3 sequences, roughly 6.6% seen once. Documented treatment: skin biopsy from PPD injection site in Mantoux-positive individual. The library had UMIs added by 3' ligation of an oligonucleotide to TCR cDNA. The sample consisted of skin, taken from a tuberculin skin test site. These TCRs come from an adult in good health.

This clonotype is judged medium-sized. Written as DNA, the CDR3 is TGTGCCAGCAGCTTAGCGTGGACTAGCGGGGTTCAAGAGACCCAGTACTTC. Protein product: CASSLAWTSGVQETQYF. V usage is TRBV7-2 and J usage is TRBJ2-5; 12 nucleotides match TRBD2. The CDR3 totals 17 residues. Germline CDR1 SGHTA, CDR2 FQGNSA. J lost 2 bases, V lost 0 bases, and 4 bases had no gene match.

On this clonotype itself: The junction departs from germline at one end; a sequencing error may be responsible. The rearrangement uses TRBV4-2 and TRBJ1-5; D gene unclear. Germline CDR1 LGHNA, CDR2 YNFKEQ. The CDR3 has 17 residues. CDR3 region: CVSSQGSTARTYQPQHF. The DNA for the CDR3 is TGTGTCAGCAGCCAAGGGTCTACCGCCAGGACCTATCAGCCCCAGCATTTT.

Note on this clonotype: This may be a read error, as it is one base from a much larger clone. CDR3 protein: CASPGRSFYGDTF. Written as DNA, the CDR3 is TGTGCCAGCCCGGGACGGAGTTTCTATGGCGACACCTTC. The J gene is TRBJ1-2, the V gene TRBV6-1, with D perhaps matching TRBD1 (5 bases). Germline CDR1 reads MNHNS; CDR2 reads SASEGT. The CDR3 is 13 residues long.

This clonotype was recorded a few times. The chain joins TRBV5-5 to TRBJ2-5, with no clear D. Deletions cut 3 bases from V and 5 bases from J, with 17 bases between. Germline V gives CDR1 SGHKS, CDR2 YYEKEE (reference sequence). The CDR3 spans 15 residues. This chain's CDR3 is CASSSYGDSWETQYF. The CDR3 bases are TGTGCCAGCAGCTCCTACGGTGATTCCTGGGAGACCCAGTACTTC.

This clonotype was recorded at least ten times. The V gene is TRBV19, the J gene TRBJ2-3; D remains unclear. Germline V gene sequence: CDR1 LNHDA, CDR2 SQIVND (reference sequence). This CDR3 contains 12 residues. Trimming pared 3 bases from V and 5 bases from J, leaving 6 bases between. CDR3 nucleotide sequence: TGTGCCAGTAGTATGAGTGGAGATACGCAGTATTTT. It codes for CASSMSGDTQYF.

This clonotype came up many times. The J gene is TRBJ2-3, the V gene TRBV5-4; 7 bases match TRBD1. The length of the CDR3 is 15 residues. Germline loops: CDR1 SGHNT, CDR2 YYREEE (reference sequence). The J segment lost 3 bases and the V segment lost 0 bases, leaving 4 bases of the junction unmatched. In DNA form, the CDR3 reads TGTGCCAGCAGCTTGGCAGGGGGTGGAACAGATACGCAGTATTTT. It specifies CASSLAGGGTDTQYF.

This clonotype appeared a few times. This sequence may be a read error, since a much larger clone differs from it by one base. The chain uses TRBV12-3 or TRBV12-4 and TRBJ2-1; 8 bases are a match to TRBD2. V lost 4 bases and J lost 3; bases outside the gene matches: 8. This CDR3 has 16 residues. The CDR3 nucleotides read TGTGCCAGCAGTTCCGGGGGGGTGTCCGGCTACAATGAGCAGTTCTTC. Encoded protein: CASSSGGVSGYNEQFF.

In this sample, this clonotype turned up many times. The rearrangement joins TRBV23-1 to TRBJ2-5, with a tentative D call TRBD2 (6 bases). TRBV23-1 is an open reading frame, and its role is uncertain. Trimming took off 3 bases at V and 3 bases at J, with 20 bases between the two ends. The CDR3 is 17 residues long. CDR3 sequence (DNA): TGCGCCAGCAGTCATGCGGGGCGCCGGGGACGTAAAGAGACCCAGTACTTC. Translating gives CASSHAGRRGRKETQYF.